What follows is one T cell receptor (beta chain) and its context. This entry is derived from a study of tumour-infiltrating T cells in Burkitt lymphoma. Study-wide context: This cohort included all epidemiological subtypes of Burkitt lymphoma.

Clones were read by immunoSEQ multiplex PCR, and TCRdb kept only the in-frame ones, dropping some. The sample carries 46,000 or so clones, around 32% recorded once. This CDR3 spans 13 amino acids. The germline V gene encodes CDR1 SEHNR and CDR2 FQNEAQ (reference sequence). Trimming left V 5 bases short and J 2 bases short, with 7 bases between. The clonotype originates from a human donor with Burkitt lymphoma. The chain combines TRBV7-9 with TRBJ1-5; weak D call: TRBD1 (6 bases). The sequencing input was tumor tissue. CDR3 sequence (DNA): TGTGCCAGCAGCAAGGGGGGCAATCAGCCCCAGCATTTT. Translated, it gives CASSKGGNQPQHF.